This is a list of T cell receptor beta chains from one sample in a study of blood T cell repertoires in COVID-19. Sequencing used immunoSEQ multiplex PCR; TCRdb keeps in-frame clones, though not all of them. Altogether almost 250,000 clones are present, 70% to 90% being singletons, with the ten largest covering approximately 9.6%. Source material: PBMCs or T cells enriched from blood (not recorded which). The receptors originated from a woman aged 50 to 65 with acute COVID-19. Each CDR3 is given with its conserved first and last residue. Fields, in order: clone size, CDR3 length, V gene, J gene, D gene, CDR3 protein, CDR3 DNA. D genes are given only for firm matches. Where a row states a size, it is once, few, many or the class of an expanded clone; other rows omit it.

>NA|14|TRBV5-1|TRBJ1-6|NA
CASSLGQINSPLHF
TGCGCCAGCAGCTTGGGACAGATTAATTCACCCCTCCACTTT
>NA|13|TRBV11-2|TRBJ1-1|NA
CASSEDLNTEAFF
TGTGCCAGCAGCGAGGACTTGAACACTGAAGCTTTCTTT
>NA|13|TRBV7-2|TRBJ2-6|NA
CASSLLGANVLTF
TGTGCCAGCAGCTTACTTGGGGCCAACGTCCTGACTTTC
>NA|12|TRBV7-2|TRBJ1-1|NA
CASSLMDSPAFF
TGTGCCAGCAGCTTAATGGACAGCCCAGCTTTCTTT
>NA|11|TRBV19|TRBJ1-1|NA
CASTRQYEAFF
TGTGCCAGTACTCGACAGTATGAAGCTTTCTTT
>NA|13|TRBV5-1|TRBJ2-3|NA
CASKAGYTDTQYF
TGCGCCAGCAAGGCAGGGTACACAGATACGCAGTATTTT
>NA|15|TRBV5-5|TRBJ1-2|NA
CASSWDTSFLYGYTF
TGTGCCAGCAGTTGGGACACATCATTCCTCTATGGCTACACCTTC
>NA|17|TRBV15|TRBJ1-1|NA
CATSRDRNSPMNTEAFF
TGTGCCACCAGCAGAGATCGTAACAGTCCCATGAACACTGAAGCTTTCTTT
>NA|15|TRBV6-5|TRBJ1-1|NA
CASSYRGTWSTEAFF
TGTGCCAGCAGTTATCGGGGGACGTGGAGCACTGAAGCTTTCTTT
>NA|14|TRBV14|TRBJ2-5|TRBD1
CASSPRQGGETQYF
TGTGCCAGCAGCCCAAGACAGGGCGGGGAGACCCAGTACTTC
>NA|16|TRBV5-1|TRBJ2-3|TRBD1
CASSLEGTAVKRGQYF
TGCGCCAGCAGCTTGGAAGGGACAGCGGTGAAGAGGGGGCAGTATTTT
>NA|13|TRBV11-2|TRBJ2-3|NA
CASSFLRTDTQYF
TGTGCCAGCAGCTTTTTGAGGACAGATACGCAGTATTTT
>NA|16|TRBV6-5|TRBJ2-5|NA
CASSYQRAGGEETQYF
TGTGCCAGCAGTTACCAGCGGGCAGGGGGAGAAGAGACCCAGTACTTC
>NA|15|TRBV4-1|TRBJ2-2|NA
CASSGWTWNTGELFF
TGCGCCAGCAGCGGATGGACATGGAACACCGGGGAGCTGTTTTTT
>NA|14|TRBV19|TRBJ1-4|NA
CASSMWTSNEKLFF
TGTGCCAGTAGTATGTGGACTTCGAATGAAAAACTGTTTTTT
>NA|16|TRBV18|TRBJ1-3|TRBD1
CASSLGQGISGNTIYF
TGTGCCAGCTCACTCGGACAGGGAATCTCTGGAAACACCATATATTTT
>once|13|TRBV7-8|TRBJ2-1|NA
CASSLQEGNEQFF
TGTGCCAGCAGCCTCCAAGAGGGCAATGAGCAGTTCTTC
>NA|14|TRBV5-1|TRBJ2-1|NA
CASSLDDGGDEQFF
TGCGCCAGCAGCTTGGATGACGGGGGAGATGAGCAGTTCTTC
>NA|14|TRBV7-2|TRBJ2-5|TRBD1
CASSLQTGRETQYF
TGTGCCAGCAGCTTACAGACAGGGAGAGAGACCCAGTACTTC
>NA|19|TRBV20-1|TRBJ2-3|TRBD2
CSARGRTSGGADQVDTQYF
TGCAGTGCTCGTGGCAGGACTAGCGGGGGGGCGGATCAGGTAGATACGCAGTATTTT
>NA|12|TRBV7-2|TRBJ1-2|NA
CASSPPLYGYTF
TGTGCCAGCAGCCCCCCGTTGTATGGCTACACCTTC
>once|13|TRBV19|TRBJ1-3|NA
CASSLDSGNTIYF
TGTGCCAGTAGTCTGGACAGTGGAAACACCATATATTTT
>NA|15|TRBV27|TRBJ2-7|TRBD2
CASSLSAGAFYEQYF
TGTGCCAGCAGTTTATCGGCGGGAGCCTTCTACGAGCAGTACTTC